These T cell receptor beta chains were read from a single sample in a study of neurological immune-mediated disorders. MiXCR, run by TCRdb on the 5' RACE reads, gives a single entry per CDR3 protein. In the table there are about 65,000 distinct CDR3 sequences, over 4% of which are singletons. Input material: PBMCs. The receptors here all came from a man aged 50 to 60 with multiple sclerosis. Both conserved end residues are part of each CDR3. D genes are given only for firm matches. For some rows the clone size is stated as once, few or many, or as a class when expanded; others skip it.

v_gene	d_gene	abundance	j_gene	CDR3nt	CDR3aa
TRBV4-1	TRBD2	many	TRBJ2-3	TGCGCCAGCAGCCAACCGGCCAGGTGGCGGGGGACCACAGATACGCAGTATTTT	CASSQPARWRGTTDTQYF
TRBV14	TRBD1	-	TRBJ1-2	TGTGCCAGCAGCTTAAGACAGGGAACTAACTATGGCTACACCTTC	CASSLRQGTNYGYTF
TRBV6-1	-	many	TRBJ1-1	TGTGCCAGCAGCCTGGAACATAACACTGAAGCTTTCTTT	CASSLEHNTEAFF
TRBV7-2	TRBD2	large	TRBJ2-5	TGTGCCAGCAGCCCCAGCCCGGGGGGGGCTCGGAAGACCCAGTACTTC	CASSPSPGGARKTQYF
TRBV20-1	TRBD2	many	TRBJ2-1	TGCAGTGCCAGAGAGGGAGGGGAGCAGTTCTTC	CSAREGGEQFF
TRBV6-2/TRBV6-3	-	many	TRBJ2-1	TGTGCCAGCACCGGACCCGGGACACCTAACAATGAGCAGTTCTTC	CASTGPGTPNNEQFF
TRBV6-5	TRBD2	many	TRBJ2-3	TGTGCCAGCAGGGGGCGAAGCGGGGGGGTCAATACGCAGTATTTT	CASRGRSGGVNTQYF
TRBV6-6	-	many	TRBJ1-1	TGTGCCAGCAGTTACTCTCCCGGGGTGGGCACTGAAGCTTTCTTT	CASSYSPGVGTEAFF
TRBV6-2/TRBV6-3	-	many	TRBJ1-2	TGTGCCAGCAGCTTCCGGGACGCCCGAGGCTACACCTTC	CASSFRDARGYTF
TRBV12-3/TRBV12-4	-	many	TRBJ1-5	TGTGCCAGCAGCCCTTCGGGGGGCAATCAGCCCCAGAATTTT	CASSPSGGNQPQNF
TRBV14	-	-	TRBJ2-1	TGTGCCAGCAGCCAAGGGGGGAATGAGCAGTTCTTC	CASSQGGNEQFF
TRBV5-1	TRBD1	many	TRBJ1-2	TGCGCCAGCAGCATACAACAGGGGGCCGGTGGCTACACCTTC	CASSIQQGAGGYTF
TRBV25-1	TRBD2	many	TRBJ2-5	TGTGCCAGCAGTGATGCGGCTAGCGGGCGAGAGACCCAGTACTTC	CASSDAASGRETQYF
TRBV10-3	-	many	TRBJ1-2	TGTGCCATCAGTGGCGGGGAGTCTGGCTACACCTTC	CAISGGESGYTF
TRBV7-9	-	many	TRBJ2-7	TGTGCCAGCAGCCGGGACAAGCGGTACGAGCAGTACTTC	CASSRDKRYEQYF
TRBV5-5	TRBD2	many	TRBJ2-1	TGTGCCAGCAGCTTGGTCCTAGCGGTGAACAATGAGCAGTTCTTC	CASSLVLAVNNEQFF
TRBV20-1	-	many	TRBJ2-1	TGCAGTGCTACGGGACTGGGGCTTAATGAGCAGTTCTTC	CSATGLGLNEQFF
TRBV12-3/TRBV12-4	-	few	TRBJ1-1	TGTGCCAGCAGTACCCGAGGCAGGGACGGGCGGGCTGAAGCTTTCTTT	CASSTRGRDGRAEAFF
TRBV13	-	few	TRBJ1-3	TGTGCCAGCAGCTCCCTAGGGGACTTAAGGACTGGAAACACCATATATTTT	CASSSLGDLRTGNTIYF
TRBV2	TRBD1	many	TRBJ2-1	TGTGCCAGCAGTAGGGGACAGGGGGGATACAATGAGCAGTTCTTC	CASSRGQGGYNEQFF
TRBV4-3	-	many	TRBJ2-3	TGCGCCAGCAGCCCGCTTGGGGTAGATACGCAGTATTTT	CASSPLGVDTQYF
TRBV12-3/TRBV12-4	-	many	TRBJ2-5	TGTGCCAGCAGTTTAGCGCTGGGTTCCCAAGAGACCCAGTACTTC	CASSLALGSQETQYF
TRBV28	-	many	TRBJ2-5	TGTGCCAGCAGTTTAGGACAGCTAAGGATGGAGACCCAGTACTTC	CASSLGQLRMETQYF
TRBV12-3/TRBV12-4	-	many	TRBJ1-2	TGTGCCAGCAGAGGGGACGGGAACTATGGCTACACCTTC	CASRGDGNYGYTF
TRBV4-3	TRBD2	many	TRBJ2-3	TGCGCCAGCAGCCAAGATAGCGGGGGAGGGGGAGATACGCAGTATTTT	CASSQDSGGGGDTQYF
TRBV9	-	many	TRBJ2-7	TGTGCCAGCAGCGTAGGTCCCGGGGGCGGCTACGAGCAGTACTTC	CASSVGPGGGYEQYF
TRBV5-1	-	many	TRBJ2-6	TGCGCCAGCACGCCAGGGAGAGACTCTGGGGCCAACGTCCTGACTTTC	CASTPGRDSGANVLTF
TRBV5-1	-	many	TRBJ2-2	TGCGCCAGCAGCTCCGGCCATTCGGTGAACACCGGGGAGCTGTTTTTT	CASSSGHSVNTGELFF
TRBV6-2/TRBV6-3	-	-	TRBJ1-5	TGTGCCAGCAGTTATACGGGTTTCAATCAGCCCCAGCATTTT	CASSYTGFNQPQHF
TRBV11-2	-	many	TRBJ2-2	TGTGCCAGCAACCGACTAGACACCGGGGAGCTGTTTTTT	CASNRLDTGELFF
TRBV5-1	TRBD1	few	TRBJ1-6	TGCGCCAGCAGCTTGAAGGGGGCGGATAATTCACCCCTCAACTTT	CASSLKGADNSPLNF
TRBV7-2	TRBD1	many	TRBJ2-7	TGTGCCAGCAGCTCGGACAGGGGATACGAGCAGTACTTC	CASSSDRGYEQYF
TRBV7-2	-	many	TRBJ2-1	TGTGCCAGCAGCCGGGGCTTGGGGGAGGAGCAGTTCTTC	CASSRGLGEEQFF
TRBV20-1	-	-	TRBJ2-6	TGCAGTGCCACGCCGGGACCGATCTCTGGGGCCAAAGTCCTGACTTTC	CSATPGPISGAKVLTF
TRBV5-6	-	many	TRBJ1-1	TGTGCCAGCAGCTACGGGACGGATGAAGCTTTCTTT	CASSYGTDEAFF
TRBV7-8	TRBD2	few	TRBJ2-1	TGTGCCAGCAGCTTAGTTACTAGCGGGCACCGGAGCTCCTACAATGAGCAGTTCTTC	CASSLVTSGHRSSYNEQFF
TRBV5-1	TRBD1	many	TRBJ1-2	TGCGCCAGCAGCAAAGGACAGGTTCACGATGGCTACACCTTC	CASSKGQVHDGYTF
TRBV4-1	-	many	TRBJ2-3	TGCGCCAGCAGCCAAGAGAATGTAGACGGCACAGATACGCAGTATTTT	CASSQENVDGTDTQYF
TRBV20-1	-	many	TRBJ2-1	TGCAGTGCAGGGCCCCAGGGGTACAATGAGCAGTTCTTC	CSAGPQGYNEQFF
TRBV5-1	-	few	TRBJ1-1	TGCGCCAGCAGTACAGGATGGAGCGCTGAAGCTTTCTTT	CASSTGWSAEAFF
TRBV5-1	-	many	TRBJ1-1	TGCGCCAGCAGCTTGATTACAGTCCCTGGCACTGAAGCTTTCTTT	CASSLITVPGTEAFF
TRBV7-2	-	-	TRBJ1-2	TGTGCCAGCAGCTTTCGGGCTGGCTACACCTTC	CASSFRAGYTF
TRBV6-5	-	many	TRBJ2-5	TGTGCCAGCAGGCACCAATGGGGGGATGAGACCCAGTACTTC	CASRHQWGDETQYF
TRBV6-5	TRBD1	many	TRBJ1-3	TGTGCCAGCAGTTACTCGAGCAGGGGGAATGGAAACACCATATATTTT	CASSYSSRGNGNTIYF
TRBV5-5	-	many	TRBJ1-2	TGTGCCAGCAGCTTGGACCGGCAGGCTTTTGATGGCTACACCTTC	CASSLDRQAFDGYTF
TRBV12-3/TRBV12-4	-	many	TRBJ1-1	TGTGCCAGCAGTCAGGGGTTGAACACTGAAGCTTTCTTT	CASSQGLNTEAFF
TRBV5-1	TRBD1	many	TRBJ1-5	TGCGCCAGCAGCTCCGGGACAGACAATCAGCCCCAGCATTTT	CASSSGTDNQPQHF
TRBV29-1	-	many	TRBJ2-1	TGCAGCGTTGAAGCACAGGGAGCTAGGTCCTACAATGAGCAGTTCTTC	CSVEAQGARSYNEQFF
TRBV4-1	-	many	TRBJ2-5	TGCGCCAGCAGCCAAGGCGGTGCTGGGGTAGCGACCCAGTACTTC	CASSQGGAGVATQYF
TRBV20-1	-	many	TRBJ2-1	TGCAGTGCTCAAGAGGTAGGGGTTCGGCAGTTCTTC	CSAQEVGVRQFF
TRBV4-1	-	-	TRBJ2-1	TGCGCCAGCAGCTTCGGATGGCTCGGAGGTAACTCCTACAATGAGCAGTTCTTC	CASSFGWLGGNSYNEQFF
TRBV20-1	-	few	TRBJ1-5	TGCAGTGCTAGGGGTCTGTTTAGCAATCAGCCCCAGCATTTT	CSARGLFSNQPQHF
TRBV5-1	-	many	TRBJ1-2	TGCGCCAGCAGCTTGGAGGGCCATAACTATGGCTACACCTTC	CASSLEGHNYGYTF
TRBV5-5	-	many	TRBJ2-2	TGTGCCAGCAGCGCAGGAAACGAAATTTCCGGGGAGCTGTTTTTT	CASSAGNEISGELFF
TRBV6-4	-	many	TRBJ2-3	TGTGCCAGCAGTGCCAGGGACTGGGCGGATACGCAGTATTTT	CASSARDWADTQYF
TRBV5-1	-	many	TRBJ1-2	TGCGCCAGCAGGGACGAAGCTAACTATGGCTACACCTTC	CASRDEANYGYTF
TRBV14	TRBD1	-	TRBJ2-3	TGTGCCAGCAGCCGCTTCGGGACAGGGGGTTTCACAGATACGCAGTATTTT	CASSRFGTGGFTDTQYF